Detailed here is one T cell receptor (beta chain). Its antigen remains unknown. This CDR3 spans 13 amino acids. V lost 5 bases to trimming and J lost 5 bases, with 10 bases between them. Per the germline V gene, CDR1 is SGHNT and CDR2 is YENEEA. This sample's time point: neoterminal ileum biopsy at postoperative endoscopy, about 6 months after surgery. This specimen comes from a study of T cell repertoires in ileal Crohn's disease. Study-wide background: Surgery for a complication: stricturing in approximately 60%, penetrating in approximately 39%. Study results and limitations: Compared with non-smokers, active smokers at surgery showed more clonal expansions.

Produced via immunoSEQ multiplex PCR; TCRdb's table is partial and in-frame only. The data hold about 62,000 clones, with 85% to 90% observed a single time. Sequencing was performed on ileal tissue. This rearrangement joins TRBV11-3 to TRBJ2-1, with D possibly being TRBD2 (5 bases). The receptor's source is an adult with Crohn's disease. DNA of the CDR3: TGTGCCAGCAGCCTGGACTTCAACAATGAGCAGTTCTTC. This translates into CASSLDFNNEQFF.